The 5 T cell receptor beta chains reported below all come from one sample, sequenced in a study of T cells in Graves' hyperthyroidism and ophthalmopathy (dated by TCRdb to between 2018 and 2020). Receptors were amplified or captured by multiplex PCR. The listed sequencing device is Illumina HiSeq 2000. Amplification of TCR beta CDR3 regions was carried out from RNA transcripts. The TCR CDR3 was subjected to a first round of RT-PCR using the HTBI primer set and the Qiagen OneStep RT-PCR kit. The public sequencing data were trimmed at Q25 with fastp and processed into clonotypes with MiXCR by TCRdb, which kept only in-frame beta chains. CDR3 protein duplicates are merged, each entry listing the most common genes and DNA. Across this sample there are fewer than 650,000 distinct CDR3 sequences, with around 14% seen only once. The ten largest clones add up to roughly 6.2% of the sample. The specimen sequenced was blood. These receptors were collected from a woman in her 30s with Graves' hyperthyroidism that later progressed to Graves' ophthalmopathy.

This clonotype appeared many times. CDR3 nucleotides: TGTGCCAGCACCTCCTCGGGTCTAACGGCGCAGTACTTC. Its protein is CASTSSGLTAQYF. The chain employs TRBV12-3 or TRBV12-4 and TRBJ2-7; no definite D call. This CDR3 comprises 13 residues. Deletions cut 7 bases from V and 9 bases from J, with 19 bases between.

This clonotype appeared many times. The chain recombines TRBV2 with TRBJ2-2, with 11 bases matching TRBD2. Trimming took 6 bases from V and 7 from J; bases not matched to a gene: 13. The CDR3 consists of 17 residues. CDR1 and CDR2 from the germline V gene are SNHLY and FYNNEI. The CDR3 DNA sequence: TGTGCCAGCAGCGCCTTACTAGCGGGAGTGACTGACGGGGAGCTGTTTTTT. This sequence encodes CASSALLAGVTDGELFF. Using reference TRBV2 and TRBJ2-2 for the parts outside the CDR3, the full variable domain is EPEVTQTPSHQVTQMGQEVILRCVPISNHLYFYWYRQILGQKVEFLVSFYNNEISEKSEIFDDQFSVERPDGSNFTLKIRSTKLEDSAMYFCASSALLAGVTDGELFFGEGSRLTVL.

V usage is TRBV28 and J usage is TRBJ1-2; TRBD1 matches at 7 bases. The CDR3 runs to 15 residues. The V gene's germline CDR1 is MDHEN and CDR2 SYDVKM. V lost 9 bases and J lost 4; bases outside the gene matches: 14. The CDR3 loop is CASLARDRRGYGYTF. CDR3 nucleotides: TGTGCCAGTCTCGCCCGGGACAGAAGGGGCTATGGCTACACCTTC.

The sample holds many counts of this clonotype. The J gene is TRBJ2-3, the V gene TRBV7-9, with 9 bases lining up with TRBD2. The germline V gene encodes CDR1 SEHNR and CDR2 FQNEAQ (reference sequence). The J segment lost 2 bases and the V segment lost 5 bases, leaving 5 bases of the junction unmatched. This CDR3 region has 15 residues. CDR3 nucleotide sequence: TGTGCCAGCAGCGTCACTAGCGGGCTCACAGATACGCAGTATTTT. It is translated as CASSVTSGLTDTQYF.

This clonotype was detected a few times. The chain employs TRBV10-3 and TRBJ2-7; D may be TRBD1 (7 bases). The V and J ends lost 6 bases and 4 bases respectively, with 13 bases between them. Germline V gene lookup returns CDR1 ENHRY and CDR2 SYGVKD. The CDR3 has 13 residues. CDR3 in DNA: TGTGCCATCAGGCGGGACAGCCAGTACGAGCAGTACTTC. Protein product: CAIRRDSQYEQYF.